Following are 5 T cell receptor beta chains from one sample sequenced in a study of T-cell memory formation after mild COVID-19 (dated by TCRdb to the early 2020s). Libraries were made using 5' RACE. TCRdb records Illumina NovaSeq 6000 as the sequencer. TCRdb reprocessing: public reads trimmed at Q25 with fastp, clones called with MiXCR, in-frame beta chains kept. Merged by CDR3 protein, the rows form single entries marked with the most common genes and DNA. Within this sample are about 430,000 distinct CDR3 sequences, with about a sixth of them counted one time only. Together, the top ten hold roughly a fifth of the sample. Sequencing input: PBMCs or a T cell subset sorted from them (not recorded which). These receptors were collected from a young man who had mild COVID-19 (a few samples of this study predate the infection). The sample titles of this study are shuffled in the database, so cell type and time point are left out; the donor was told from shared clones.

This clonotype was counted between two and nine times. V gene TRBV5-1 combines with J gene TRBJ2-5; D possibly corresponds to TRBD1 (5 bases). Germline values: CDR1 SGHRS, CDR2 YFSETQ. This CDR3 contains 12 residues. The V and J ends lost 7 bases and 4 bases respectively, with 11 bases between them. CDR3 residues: CASRQGRETQYF. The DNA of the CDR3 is TGCGCCAGCCGCCAGGGTAGAGAGACCCAGTACTTC.

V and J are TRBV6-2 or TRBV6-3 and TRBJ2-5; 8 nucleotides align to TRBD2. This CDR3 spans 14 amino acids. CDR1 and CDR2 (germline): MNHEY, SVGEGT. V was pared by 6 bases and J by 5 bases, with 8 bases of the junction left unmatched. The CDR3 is CASSYGGASETQYF. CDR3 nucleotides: TGTGCCAGCAGCTACGGGGGGGCGAGTGAGACCCAGTACTTC.

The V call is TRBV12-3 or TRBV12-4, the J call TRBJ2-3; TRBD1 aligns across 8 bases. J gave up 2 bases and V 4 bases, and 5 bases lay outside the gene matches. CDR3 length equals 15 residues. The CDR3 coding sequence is TGTGCCAGCAGTTGGACAGGGCCGTACACAGATACGCAGTATTTT. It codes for CASSWTGPYTDTQYF.

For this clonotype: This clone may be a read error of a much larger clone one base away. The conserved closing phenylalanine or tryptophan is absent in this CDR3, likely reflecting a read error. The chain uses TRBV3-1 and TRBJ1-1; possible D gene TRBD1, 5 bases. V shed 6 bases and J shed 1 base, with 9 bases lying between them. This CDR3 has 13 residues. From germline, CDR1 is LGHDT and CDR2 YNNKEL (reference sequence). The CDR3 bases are TGTGCCAGCAGTCACCAGGGGAACACTGAAGCTTTCTAT. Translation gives CASSHQGNTEAFY.

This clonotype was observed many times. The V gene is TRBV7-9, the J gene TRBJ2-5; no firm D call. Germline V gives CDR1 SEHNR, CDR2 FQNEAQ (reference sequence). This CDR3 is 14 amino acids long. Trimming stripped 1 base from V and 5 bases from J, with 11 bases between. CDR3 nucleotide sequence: TGTGCCAGCAGCTTAGGCTCGGGCATGGAGACCCAGTACTTC. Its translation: CASSLGSGMETQYF.